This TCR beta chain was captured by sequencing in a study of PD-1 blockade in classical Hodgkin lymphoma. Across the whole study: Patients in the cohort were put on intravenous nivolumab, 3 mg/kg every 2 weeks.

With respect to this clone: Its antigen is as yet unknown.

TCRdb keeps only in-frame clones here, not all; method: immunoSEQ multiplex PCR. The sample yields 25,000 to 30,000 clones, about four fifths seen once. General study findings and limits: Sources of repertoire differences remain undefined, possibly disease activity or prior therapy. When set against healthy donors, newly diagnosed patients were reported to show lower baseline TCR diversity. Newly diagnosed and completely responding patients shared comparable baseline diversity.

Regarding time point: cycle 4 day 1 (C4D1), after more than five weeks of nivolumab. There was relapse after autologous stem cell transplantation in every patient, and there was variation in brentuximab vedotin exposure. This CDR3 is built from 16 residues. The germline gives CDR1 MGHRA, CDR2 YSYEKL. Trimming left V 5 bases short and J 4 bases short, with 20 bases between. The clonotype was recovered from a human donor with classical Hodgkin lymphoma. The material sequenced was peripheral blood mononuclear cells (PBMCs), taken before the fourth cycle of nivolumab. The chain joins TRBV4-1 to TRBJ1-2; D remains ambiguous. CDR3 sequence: CASSMVDYRKTYGYTF. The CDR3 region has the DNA TGCGCCAGCAGCATGGTGGACTACCGAAAGACCTATGGCTACACCTTC.